This T cell receptor (beta chain) is from a study of blood T cell repertoires in COVID-19 (dated by TCRdb to between 2020 and 2021). Study-level background: Samples covering the acute and convalescent phases of COVID-19 were provided by collaborators in the United States, Italy and Spain. The prospective study material was composed of cDNA or gDNA derived from T cells, B-cell-depleted T cells, or PBMCs. The samples were drawn from the first 160 participants of the ongoing ImmuneRACE study and from under 1,500 subjects provided by 6 global collaborators. The repertoires were released in a freely available public database meant as a resource for research on the immune response to SARS-CoV-2. Deeply sampled blood TCRbeta repertoires from subjects exposed to, actively infected with, or recovered from COVID-19 were included in the dataset. Where available, HLA class I and class II types were taken from metadata supplied by the sample provider and were not determined by assay-based typing. A de-identified subject ID, COVID-19 status, age in years and sex were almost always included in the sample metadata.

This clone appeared a single time. The antigen it binds to is not known. Base qualities are not provided; no much larger clone lies one nucleotide away. Summary of the overall study and its limitations: The quantity of clinical and demographic metadata differed by source and by participant and was supplied without curation.

In Seattle, one collaborating source enrolled patients while the infection was active and tracked those patients longitudinally over the course of disease. Whole blood was collected in K2EDTA tubes by collaborating institutions according to the institutions' own protocols. For TCRbeta analysis, collaborators shipped samples in one of three forms: frozen whole blood, isolated PBMCs, or DNA extracted from either of those sample types. Its CDR3 holds 13 amino acids, cysteine through phenylalanine. Of the read, only the CDR3 DNA is kept; its 39 bases are in frame from base 1. V lost 6 bases and J lost 1 base; the stretch between them is 9 bases long. TCRbeta CDR3 regions were amplified from genomic DNA by means of the immunoSEQ Assay, a bias-controlled multiplex PCR. In the paper's pipeline: The number of nucleated cells in each sample was estimated by amplification of reference gene primers within the assay. To quantify the absolute abundance of each unique TCRbeta CDR3 rearrangement, sequence reads were collapsed and filtered. For each sample, productive Simpson clonality was calculated as the square root of Simpson's diversity index across productive rearrangements. The source is immuneACCESS, and TCRdb retained only in-frame sequences with V and J called. Part of the clones is not carried over; for the studies checked, unresolved V genes explain less than half of this, and the remainder is unexplained. V, J and clone size are those of that table, while D and trimming were read from the DNA. For this sample there are about 410,000 clones; approximately 91% appear just once. Roughly 1.6% of the sample is in the top ten clones.

The rearrangement joined TRBV12-3 or TRBV12-4 to TRBJ1-1, with the D gene uncertain. This sequence originates from a middle-aged woman with COVID-19, enrolled during active disease. Sequenced: peripheral blood. In nucleotide form, the sequence is TGTGCCAGCAGCCTCCAGAAGAACACTGAAGCTTTCTTT. Its protein product is CASSLQKNTEAFF.